What follows are 3 T cell receptor beta chains derived from one specimen sequenced in a study of metastatic and nonmetastatic thyroid tumors. All patients were treatment-naive before thyroid surgery. TCRdb re-called the PCR reads with MiXCR. The sample includes about 69,000 clones, around 14% of them seen just once. Sequences were obtained from blood. These receptor sequences come from a male donor with papillary thyroid cancer or a benign thyroid nodule (not recorded which). Some clones in this sample may be carry-over from other donors' samples.

This clone was seen just once. The chain uses TRBV20-1 and TRBJ1-2; the match to TRBD1 covers 7 bases. J gave up 4 bases and V 5 bases, and 10 bases lay outside the gene matches. Germline lookup yields CDR1 DFQATT and CDR2 SNEGSKA (reference sequence). This CDR3 spans 14 amino acids. The CDR3 sequence: CSAERGRGPYGYTF. For the CDR3, the DNA is TGCAGTGCTGAGAGGGGGCGGGGGCCCTATGGCTACACCTTC.

This clone has at least ten counts. The gene calls are TRBV11-2 and TRBJ1-2; D is perhaps TRBD1 (5 bases). The CDR3 is made up of 14 amino acids. Trimming removed 7 bases at V and 2 bases at J, with 14 bases between. From germline, CDR1 is SGHAT and CDR2 FQNNGV. CDR3 sequence: CASTLGDLNYGYTF. The CDR3 DNA follows: TGTGCCAGCACCCTCGGGGACCTCAACTATGGCTACACCTTC.

This clone has ten or more counts. The V and J genes are TRBV11-2 and TRBJ2-5; 12 bases match TRBD2. V dropped 1 base and J dropped 5; count of bases not matched to a gene: 8. The CDR3 length is 17 residues. Germline V CDR1 and CDR2: SGHAT, FQNNGV. The CDR3 reads CASSLVASGRAGETQYF. The CDR3 bases are TGTGCCAGCAGCTTAGTTGCTAGCGGGAGGGCCGGGGAGACCCAGTACTTC. The full variable domain, completed using reference TRBV11-2 and TRBJ2-5, is EAGVAQSPRYKIIEKRQSVAFWCNPISGHATLYWYQQILGQGPKLLIQFQNNGVVDDSQLPKDRFSAERLKGVDSTLKIQPAKLEDSAVYLCASSLVASGRAGETQYFGPGTRLLVL.